The present T cell receptor beta chain was sequenced within a study of T cells expressing NK-cell markers. TCRdb re-called the 5' RACE reads; every CDR3 protein appears as one record, without DNA. This table lists 200,000 to 300,000 distinct CDR3 sequences. The source of this sequence is a man in his late teens or twenties in good health. The sequencing input was blood T cells: a sorted CD56 or NKG2C T cell subset, CD4+ or CD8+ T cells, or bulk PBMC T cells (not recorded which).

CDR3 protein: CSAREGSSSGANVLTF. This rearrangement joins TRBV20-1 to TRBJ2-6. CDR3 size: 16 residues. The germline V gene has CDR1 DFQATT and CDR2 SNEGSKA (reference sequence).